The T cell receptor (beta chain) under discussion was sequenced for a study of blood T cell repertoires in COVID-19. Study-level background: Sites in the United States, Italy and Spain provided acute and convalescent COVID-19 samples. Sample material is recorded as cDNA or gDNA derived from T cells, B-cell-depleted T cells, or PBMCs.

Per germline, CDR1 SGDLS and CDR2 YYNGEE. This CDR3 is 16 amino acids long. V gave up 3 bases and J gave up 9 bases; unmatched junction bases: 8. Original handling: Reference gene primers were amplified, and this amplification served to estimate nucleated cell counts. The repertoire was sequenced with immunoSEQ multiplex PCR; TCRdb's copy has only in-frame clones and lacks some. The DNA gave D and trimming, while V, J and clone size come from that table. The sample has roughly 73,000 clones, about 88% seen once. V gene TRBV9 combines with J gene TRBJ2-2; 13 bases agree with TRBD2. The sequence derives from a man between 65 and 85 years old with active or convalescent COVID-19. Sample: peripheral blood. This CDR3 is CASSAGLAGADRELFF. For the CDR3, the DNA is TGTGCCAGCAGCGCCGGACTAGCGGGGGCTGACCGGGAGCTGTTTTTT.